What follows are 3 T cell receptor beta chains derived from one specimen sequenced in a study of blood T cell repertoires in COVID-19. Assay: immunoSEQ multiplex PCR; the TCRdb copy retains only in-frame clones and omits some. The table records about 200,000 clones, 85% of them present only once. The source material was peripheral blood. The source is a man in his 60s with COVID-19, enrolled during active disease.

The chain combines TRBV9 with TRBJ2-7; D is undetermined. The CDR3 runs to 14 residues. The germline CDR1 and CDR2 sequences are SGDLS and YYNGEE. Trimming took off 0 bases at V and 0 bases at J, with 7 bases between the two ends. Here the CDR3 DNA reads TGTGCCAGCAGCGTAGAAGCTTTCTCCTACGAGCAGTACTTC. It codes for CASSVEAFSYEQYF.

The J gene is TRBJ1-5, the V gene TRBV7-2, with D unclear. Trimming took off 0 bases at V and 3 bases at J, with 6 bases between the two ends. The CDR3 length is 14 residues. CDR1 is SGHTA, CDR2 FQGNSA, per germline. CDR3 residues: CASSLAQSNQPQHF. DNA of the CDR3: TGTGCCAGCAGCTTAGCGCAGTCCAATCAGCCCCAGCATTTT.

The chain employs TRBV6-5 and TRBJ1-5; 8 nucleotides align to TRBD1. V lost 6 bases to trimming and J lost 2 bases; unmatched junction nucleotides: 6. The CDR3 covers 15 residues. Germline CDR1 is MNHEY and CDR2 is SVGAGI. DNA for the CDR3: TGTGCCAGCAGCCCAGGGGGCAGAGGCAATCAGCCCCAGCATTTT. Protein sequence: CASSPGGRGNQPQHF.